This T cell receptor beta chain was identified in a study of cytomegalovirus exposure and HLA in healthy donors. General study points: V- and J-gene trimming of TCR beta was linked (in a later analysis) to a missense DCLRE1C variant. Follow-up analysis found HLA locus-dependent TCR association rates, highest for DRB1 and lowest for HLA-C.

As to this clone: The antigen is not known.

The primer mix had 60 Vbeta and 13 Jbeta primers. Repertoires were generated with immunoSEQ multiplex PCR, while TCRdb's copy carries only in-frame clones and drops some. The table shows approximately 180,000 clones, with nearly 80% occurring only once. The CDR3 is 14 amino acids. The germline V gene has CDR1 SGHRS and CDR2 YFSETQ. V dropped 7 bases and J dropped 7; count of bases not matched to a gene: 10. The sequence was collected from a man aged 40-49 years in good health and CMV-seropositive. Sequencing was carried out using PBMCs. The rearrangement joins TRBV5-1 to TRBJ1-1; 10 positions match TRBD1. In DNA, the CDR3 is TGCGCCAGCCGCTCCGGGACAGGGGATGGTGAAGCTTTCTTT. It specifies CASRSGTGDGEAFF.